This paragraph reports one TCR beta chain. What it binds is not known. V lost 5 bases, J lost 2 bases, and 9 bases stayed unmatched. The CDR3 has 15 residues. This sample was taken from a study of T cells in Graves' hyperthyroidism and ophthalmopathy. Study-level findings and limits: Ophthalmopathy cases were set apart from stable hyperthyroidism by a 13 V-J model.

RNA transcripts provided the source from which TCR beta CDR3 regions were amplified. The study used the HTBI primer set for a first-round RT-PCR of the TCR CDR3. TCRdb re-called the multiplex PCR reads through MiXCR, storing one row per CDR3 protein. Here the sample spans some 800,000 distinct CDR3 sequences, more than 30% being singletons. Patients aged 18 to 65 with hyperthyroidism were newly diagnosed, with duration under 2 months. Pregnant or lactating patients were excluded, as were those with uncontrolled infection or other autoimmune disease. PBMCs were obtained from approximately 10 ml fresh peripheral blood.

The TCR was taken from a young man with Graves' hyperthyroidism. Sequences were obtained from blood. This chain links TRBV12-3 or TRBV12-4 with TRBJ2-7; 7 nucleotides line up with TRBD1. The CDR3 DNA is TGTGCCAGCAGTCCTCCGGGACAGAATCCCTACGAGCAGTACTTC. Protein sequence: CASSPPGQNPYEQYF.